Presented here are 22 T cell receptor beta chains from one specimen sequenced in a study of blood T cell repertoires in COVID-19. The protocol was immunoSEQ multiplex PCR, while the TCRdb copy is restricted to in-frame clones and leaves out a portion. The table records about 380,000 clones, around 90% of them present only once. The sequenced sample consisted of peripheral blood. The receptors shown here come from a man aged 18 to 29 with active or convalescent COVID-19.

The rearrangement links TRBV4-3 to TRBJ1-5, with TRBD1 as a possible D gene (6 bases). Germline V lookup: CDR1 LGHNA, CDR2 YSLEER. The CDR3 consists of 13 residues. The V and J ends lost 4 bases and 5 bases respectively, with 9 bases between them. This CDR3 reads CASSRTVDQPQHF. CDR3 nucleotides: TGCGCCAGCAGCCGGACAGTAGATCAGCCCCAGCATTTT.

The V gene is TRBV6-5, the J gene TRBJ2-7; D gene ambiguous. Trimming took off 0 bases at V and 4 bases at J, with 13 bases between the two ends. The CDR3 length is 15 residues. Germline V gene lookup returns CDR1 MNHEY and CDR2 SVGAGI. The CDR3 sequence is CASSYSALSRYEQYF. CDR3 DNA: TGTGCCAGCAGTTACTCAGCTCTAAGTCGATACGAGCAGTACTTC.

The chain combines TRBV5-5 with TRBJ1-4; 9 bases fit TRBD1. The germline gives CDR1 SGHKS, CDR2 YYEKEE (reference sequence). This CDR3 is 13 amino acids long. Trimming took 4 bases from V and 8 from J; bases not matched to a gene: 3. The CDR3 protein is CASSPTGGEKLFF. DNA of the CDR3: TGTGCCAGCAGCCCTACAGGGGGCGAAAAACTGTTTTTT.

The rearrangement joins TRBV7-9 to TRBJ2-5, with a possible D match to TRBD2 (6 bases). Trimming removed 5 bases from V and 0 bases from J, with 16 bases in between. Germline V gives CDR1 SEHNR, CDR2 FQNEAQ (reference sequence). This CDR3 has 16 residues. CDR3 in amino acids: CASSTRVAVDQETQYF. The CDR3 DNA is TGTGCCAGCAGCACCAGGGTAGCGGTAGACCAAGAGACCCAGTACTTC.

This chain links TRBV21-1 with TRBJ1-4. TRBV21-1 counts as a pseudogene. The CDR3 extends over 19 amino acids. CDR3 sequence: CASSSESHLRPEGNEKLFF. CDR3 sequence (DNA): TGTGCCAGCAGCTCCGAGTCCCATCTAAGACCAGAGGGAAATGAAAAACTGTTTTTT.

The chain has TRBV10-3 and TRBJ2-5, with a weak D call TRBD1 (7 bases). Germline CDR1 ENHRY, CDR2 SYGVKD. The V gene lost 6 bases and the J gene lost 5 bases, with 16 bases spanning the gap. The CDR3 totals 14 residues. DNA of the CDR3: TGTGCCATCAGAGAAGGAGGGGGCGGGGAGACCCAGTACTTC. Translating gives CAIREGGGGETQYF.

The V call is TRBV19, the J call TRBJ2-7; D is ambiguous. Germline CDR1 is LNHDA and CDR2 is SQIVND (reference sequence). This CDR3 has 15 amino acids. Trimming pared 3 bases from V and 2 bases from J, leaving 14 bases between. CDR3: CASSMVFLGAYEQYF. The DNA for the CDR3 is TGTGCCAGTAGTATGGTGTTCTTGGGCGCCTACGAGCAGTACTTC.

The chain recombines TRBV5-5 with TRBJ1-6; D is perhaps TRBD1 (6 bases). The length of the CDR3 is 15 residues. Looked up from germline, CDR1 is SGHKS and CDR2 is YYEKEE (reference sequence). Trimming stripped 1 base from V and 5 bases from J, with 10 bases between. The CDR3, as DNA: TGTGCCAGCAGCTTGACACAGGGTAATAATTCACCCCTCCACTTT. This encodes CASSLTQGNNSPLHF.

The rearrangement links TRBV28 to TRBJ2-2; D perhaps matches TRBD2 (5 bases). The CDR3 contains 15 residues. Germline V gene data show CDR1 as MDHEN and CDR2 as SYDVKM. V lost 2 bases and J lost 1, with 8 bases in between. CDR3 sequence (DNA): TGTGCCAGCAGTTTAACAGCGGAGAACACCGGGGAGCTGTTTTTT. It codes for CASSLTAENTGELFF.

V is TRBV28 and J is TRBJ1-5; TRBD1 is a possible D gene (5 bases). Trimming cost V 1 base and J 5 bases, with 12 bases left between them. Germline CDR1 and CDR2: MDHEN and SYDVKM. CDR3 length: 15 amino acids. CDR3 protein: CASSLLWGGDQPQHF. The CDR3 DNA follows: TGTGCCAGCAGTTTATTGTGGGGGGGGGATCAGCCCCAGCATTTT.

V is TRBV11-3 and J is TRBJ1-1, with D maybe TRBD1 (5 bases). The CDR3 contains 16 residues. Germline CDR1 and CDR2: SGHNT and YENEEA. V was pared by 5 bases and J by 1 base, with 17 bases between. CDR3 sequence reads: CASSPGGGGSNTEAFF. The CDR3 DNA is TGTGCCAGCAGCCCCGGTGGCGGGGGATCGAACACTGAAGCTTTCTTT.

The DNA for the CDR3 is TGCGCCAGCAGCGTAGGAGGGTTCTCCTATGGCTACACCTTC. This translates into CASSVGGFSYGYTF. V gene TRBV5-1 combines with J gene TRBJ1-2; D is unclear. Deletions cut 4 bases from V and 4 bases from J, with 14 bases between. CDR3 length: 14 residues. Germline V gene sequence: CDR1 SGHRS, CDR2 YFSETQ. Using reference TRBV5-1 and TRBJ1-2 for the parts outside the CDR3, the full variable domain is KAGVTQTPRYLIKTRGQQVTLSCSPISGHRSVSWYQQTPGQGLQFLFEYFSETQRNKGNFPGRFSGRQFSNSRSEMNVSTLELGDSALYLCASSVGGFSYGYTFGSGTRLTVV.

V usage is TRBV28 and J usage is TRBJ1-5; 12 bases are shared with TRBD1. Germline lookup yields CDR1 MDHEN and CDR2 SYDVKM. The CDR3 has 16 amino acids. Trimming took 1 base from V and 5 from J; bases not matched to a gene: 3. The CDR3, as DNA: TGTGCCAGCAGTTTATTGGGACAGGGGGCTCATCAGCCCCAGCATTTT. It specifies CASSLLGQGAHQPQHF.

V usage is TRBV6-5 and J usage is TRBJ1-1; the match to TRBD1 covers 8 bases. The germline CDR1 and CDR2 sequences are MNHEY and SVGAGI. This CDR3 comprises 15 residues. The J segment lost 5 bases and the V segment lost 4 bases, leaving 9 bases of the junction unmatched. The CDR3 loop is CASSSAGQGGTEAFF. The CDR3 bases are TGTGCCAGCAGTTCCGCCGGACAGGGAGGTACTGAAGCTTTCTTT.

The CDR3 DNA sequence: TGTGCCCGCCTATCGGGGACTAGCACCGACTACGAGCAGTACTTC. Its translation is CARLSGTSTDYEQYF. The chain links TRBV19 to TRBJ2-7, with TRBD2 identical over 9 bases. V lost 11 bases and J lost 3; bases outside the gene matches: 14. Germline CDR1 reads LNHDA; CDR2 reads SQIVND (reference sequence). The CDR3 spans 15 residues.

This clone was recorded a few times. V gene TRBV10-3 combines with J gene TRBJ2-1, with 12 bases aligning to TRBD2. Germline CDR1 ENHRY, CDR2 SYGVKD. CDR3 length: 15 residues. The V and J ends lost 6 bases and 7 bases, in that order; junction bases with no gene match: 7. CDR3 residues: CAIRPSGRANNEQFF. The CDR3 DNA sequence: TGTGCCATCAGGCCTAGCGGGAGGGCCAATAATGAGCAGTTCTTC.

This clone was recorded once. The chain recombines TRBV4-3 with TRBJ2-1; possible D gene TRBD2, 5 bases. Looked up from germline, CDR1 is LGHNA and CDR2 is YSLEER. The length of the CDR3 is 14 residues. Trimming removed 5 bases from V and 0 bases from J, with 8 bases in between. CDR3 DNA: TGCGCCAGCAGCGAGGGTACCTCCTACAATGAGCAGTTCTTC. Translated, it gives CASSEGTSYNEQFF.

V usage is TRBV5-1 and J usage is TRBJ1-4, with 11 nucleotides matching TRBD1. The CDR3 has 16 residues. Losses at the gene ends were 2 bases for V and 8 bases for J; bases not matched to a gene: 8. CDR1 SGHRS and CDR2 YFSETQ come from the germline V gene. Here the CDR3 reads CASSLEPGQGVEKLFF. Here the CDR3 DNA reads TGCGCCAGCAGCTTAGAACCGGGACAGGGGGTCGAAAAACTGTTTTTT. The full variable domain, in which reference TRBV5-1 and TRBJ1-4 provide the parts outside the CDR3, is KAGVTQTPRYLIKTRGQQVTLSCSPISGHRSVSWYQQTPGQGLQFLFEYFSETQRNKGNFPGRFSGRQFSNSRSEMNVSTLELGDSALYLCASSLEPGQGVEKLFFGSGTQLSVL.

The genes are TRBV18 and TRBJ2-7; D is uncertain. Germline V gene data show CDR1 as KGHSH and CDR2 as LQKENI. V lost 3 bases, J lost 6 bases, and 12 bases lay in between. This CDR3 comprises 13 residues. CDR3 in DNA: TGTGCCAGCTCACCTAGTAGTGCCCTCGAGCAGTACTTC. Its translation: CASSPSSALEQYF.

This rearrangement joins TRBV7-9 to TRBJ1-3; TRBD1 matches at 10 bases. Germline V gene lookup returns CDR1 SEHNR and CDR2 FQNEAQ (reference sequence). V shed 5 bases, J shed 2 bases, and the junction held 6 bases outside the gene matches. CDR3 length: 16 amino acids. CDR3 protein: CASSQTGQGAGNTIYF. CDR3 DNA: TGTGCCAGCAGCCAAACCGGACAGGGGGCTGGAAACACCATATATTTT.

The CDR3 nucleotides are TGTGCCAGCAGTTTATTGGGGGGAGTTTTCGCAGATACGCAGTATTTT. As protein: CASSLLGGVFADTQYF. The gene calls are TRBV28 and TRBJ2-3, with TRBD2 as a possible D gene (6 bases). The ends were cut back, 1 base at V and 4 bases at J, with 15 bases in the middle. The V gene's germline CDR1 is MDHEN and CDR2 SYDVKM. The CDR3 totals 16 residues.

V usage is TRBV12-3 or TRBV12-4 and J usage is TRBJ1-4; D might be TRBD1 (5 bases). CDR3 length: 11 residues. V dropped 6 bases and J dropped 7 bases, with 6 bases sitting between them. The DNA of the CDR3 is TGTGCCAGCAGAAGGGGTGAAAAACTGTTTTTT. Its protein is CASRRGEKLFF.